A selection of T cell receptor beta chains follows, all from one sample in a study of OX40 agonist ivuxolimab in advanced cancers. The assay was immunoSEQ multiplex PCR, and TCRdb's table has in-frame clones only and misses some. The sample has about 94,000 clones; around nine tenths are singletons. The sequenced sample was CD4+ or CD8+ T cells sorted from blood, obtained in a trial of the OX40 agonist ivuxolimab. These TCRs come from an adult with an advanced solid tumor such as melanoma, head and neck, liver or kidney cancer. The CDR3 runs from the conserved cysteine through the conserved F or W. A D gene is named only where the DNA matches it firmly. Only part of the rows carry a size: once, few, many, or a class if the clone is expanded.

>TRBJ2-5|-|-|13|TRBV25-1
CASSTPRQETQYF
TGTGCCAGCAGTACGCCCCGGCAAGAGACCCAGTACTTC
>TRBJ2-2|-|-|14|TRBV11-1
CASSPGTTTGELFF
TGTGCCAGCAGCCCGGGGACAACCACCGGGGAGCTGTTTTTT
>TRBJ2-3|TRBD2|-|18|TRBV7-2
CASSRLAGGPTSTDTQYF
TGTGCCAGCAGCCGTCTAGCGGGAGGCCCTACTAGCACAGATACGCAGTATTTT
>TRBJ2-5|TRBD2|-|14|TRBV7-2
CASSSVLAGETQYF
TGTGCCAGCAGCTCCGTACTAGCGGGGGAGACCCAGTACTTC
>TRBJ2-1|TRBD2|-|15|TRBV28
CASSSSGHPYNEQFF
TGTGCCAGCAGTTCTAGCGGGCACCCCTACAATGAGCAGTTCTTC
>TRBJ2-3|TRBD1|-|16|TRBV19
CASSMAQGASADTQYF
TGTGCCAGTAGTATGGCGCAGGGGGCCAGCGCAGATACGCAGTATTTT
>TRBJ1-1|-|-|17|TRBV30
CAWKYFPMGRENTEAFF
TGTGCCTGGAAATATTTCCCGATGGGCAGGGAGAACACTGAAGCTTTCTTT
>TRBJ1-4|-|-|11|TRBV15
CATSRGGVLFF
TGTGCCACCAGCAGAGGGGGCGTACTGTTTTTT
>TRBJ2-7|-|-|14|TRBV4-2
CASSQGDQTYEQYF
TGTGCCAGCAGCCAAGGGGACCAGACCTACGAGCAGTACTTC
>TRBJ1-1|-|-|13|TRBV11-3
CASRWTANTEAFF
TGTGCCAGCAGATGGACAGCGAACACTGAAGCTTTCTTT
>TRBJ1-4|-|once|12|TRBV11-3
CASSLDRESLFF
TGTGCCAGCAGCTTAGATCGGGAGTCCCTGTTTTTT
>TRBJ2-5|-|-|12|TRBV30
CAWSPSQETQYF
TGTGCCTGGAGTCCCTCCCAAGAGACCCAGTACTTC
>TRBJ2-1|TRBD2|-|14|TRBV6-4
CASSDLAGNNEQFF
TGTGCCAGCAGTGATCTAGCGGGGAACAATGAGCAGTTCTTC
>TRBJ2-7|TRBD1|-|16|TRBV7-9
CASSPMGTGGSYEQYF
TGTGCCAGCAGCCCAATGGGGACAGGCGGCTCCTACGAGCAGTACTTC
>TRBJ1-2|-|-|15|TRBV4-1
CASSQPGTADYGYTF
TGCGCCAGCAGCCAACCCGGAACGGCGGACTATGGCTACACCTTC
>TRBJ1-1|-|-|13|TRBV29-1
CSVVTVPNTEAFF
TGCAGCGTCGTGACAGTCCCGAACACTGAAGCTTTCTTT
>TRBJ1-1|TRBD1|once|14|TRBV5-1
CASSPEGDSWDAFF
TGCGCCAGCAGCCCAGAGGGGGACAGCTGGGACGCTTTCTTT
>TRBJ2-7|TRBD2|-|16|TRBV27
CASTPRGLAGFLEQYF
TGTGCCAGCACCCCCAGAGGACTAGCGGGATTTCTCGAGCAGTACTTC
>TRBJ1-1|-|few|13|TRBV18
CASSPPGSTEAFF
TGTGCCAGCTCACCTCCCGGGTCCACTGAAGCTTTCTTT
>TRBJ1-2|-|-|13|TRBV7-9
CASGRETAYGYTF
TGTGCCAGCGGACGAGAGACAGCCTATGGCTACACCTTC
>TRBJ2-7|-|-|12|TRBV5-1
CASSLKGEEQYF
TGCGCCAGCAGCTTGAAGGGGGAGGAGCAGTACTTC
>TRBJ2-3|TRBD2|medium-sized|13|TRBV5-4
CASSLPGGSTQYF
TGTGCCAGCAGCTTACCGGGAGGAAGTACACAGTATTTT
>TRBJ1-4|-|-|16|TRBV7-8
CASSPRRAATNEKLFF
TGTGCCAGCAGCCCTCGCCGGGCAGCAACTAATGAAAAACTGTTTTTT
>TRBJ2-5|TRBD2|-|13|TRBV6-5
CASTWGGTETQYF
TGTGCCAGCACGTGGGGGGGTACAGAGACCCAGTACTTC
>TRBJ2-1|TRBD1|-|15|TRBV6-5
CASSRTGDSTNEQFF
TGTGCCAGCAGTAGGACAGGGGATAGTACCAATGAGCAGTTCTTC
>TRBJ2-1|TRBD2|-|18|TRBV28
CASSSSGTSGRGSHEQFF
TGTGCCAGCAGTTCCTCCGGGACTAGCGGGAGAGGTAGCCATGAGCAGTTCTTC
>TRBJ2-2|-|-|14|TRBV6-4
CASSQGSTTGELFF
TGTGCCAGCTCTCAGGGTTCGACCACCGGGGAGCTGTTTTTT
>TRBJ1-3|TRBD1|-|17|TRBV7-6
CASSLGTGAGSGNTIYF
TGTGCCAGCAGCTTGGGGACAGGGGCCGGCTCTGGAAACACCATATATTTT
>TRBJ1-1|-|-|15|TRBV27
CASSFMGRSNTEAFF
TGTGCCAGCAGTTTTATGGGACGGAGTAACACTGAAGCTTTCTTT
>TRBJ2-7|-|-|16|TRBV11-3
CASSLDAWGSTYEQYF
TGTGCCAGCAGCTTAGATGCTTGGGGCTCGACCTACGAGCAGTACTTC
>TRBJ1-2|-|few|15|TRBV28
CASSGNRRTFYGYTF
TGTGCCAGCAGTGGGAATAGGCGGACTTTCTATGGCTACACCTTC
>TRBJ1-6|-|-|13|TRBV11-3
CASSLASNSPLHF
TGTGCCAGCAGCTTAGCGTCTAATTCACCCCTCCACTTT
>TRBJ1-1|-|once|15|TRBV19
CASSINPDRNTEAFF
TGTGCCAGTAGTATAAATCCGGACAGAAACACTGAAGCTTTCTTT
>TRBJ2-3|TRBD2|-|17|TRBV4-1
CASSLRGASGRTDTQYF
TGCGCCAGCAGCCTCCGAGGGGCTAGCGGTCGAACAGATACGCAGTATTTT
>TRBJ2-7|TRBD1|-|13|TRBV6-6
CASQRTGVYEQYF
TGTGCCAGCCAGAGGACAGGGGTCTACGAGCAGTACTTC
>TRBJ1-2|-|-|12|TRBV5-1
CASSLNYYGYTF
TGCGCCAGCAGTTTAAATTACTATGGCTACACCTTC
>TRBJ2-2|TRBD2|-|18|TRBV7-3
CASSSGTSGRADTGELFF
TGTGCCAGCAGCTCAGGGACTAGCGGGAGGGCCGACACCGGGGAGCTGTTTTTT
>TRBJ1-1|TRBD1|few|15|TRBV5-1
CASRNTGGLDTEAFF
TGCGCCAGCAGAAATACAGGGGGCTTAGACACTGAAGCTTTCTTT
>TRBJ2-5|TRBD1|once|15|TRBV5-6
CASNPRQGGQETQYF
TGTGCCAGCAACCCCAGACAGGGGGGGCAAGAGACCCAGTACTTC
>TRBJ2-5|-|-|12|TRBV7-8
CASSLVFGTQYF
TGTGCCAGCAGCTTAGTGTTCGGGACCCAGTACTTC
>TRBJ2-7|-|-|15|TRBV10-3
CAISEADEGSYEQYF
TGTGCCATCAGTGAGGCGGATGAGGGGTCCTACGAGCAGTACTTC
>TRBJ2-2|TRBD2|-|16|TRBV7-3
CASSFTSGSGTGELFF
TGTGCCAGCAGCTTCACTAGCGGGAGTGGCACCGGGGAGCTGTTTTTT
>TRBJ1-2|TRBD1|-|15|TRBV19
CASRTGQGAYYGYTF
TGTGCCAGTAGGACCGGACAGGGGGCATACTATGGCTACACCTTC
>TRBJ2-7|-|-|14|TRBV27
CASSLSGYSYEQYF
TGTGCCAGCAGTCTCTCGGGGTACTCCTACGAGCAGTACTTC
>TRBJ2-2|-|-|16|TRBV4-1
CASSQRSGANTGELFF
TGCGCCAGCAGCCAAAGGTCGGGCGCGAACACCGGGGAGCTGTTTTTT
>TRBJ2-3|TRBD1|-|16|TRBV7-2
CASSFTGTGGLDTQYF
TGTGCCAGCAGCTTCACCGGGACAGGGGGTTTGGATACGCAGTATTTT
>TRBJ1-2|-|-|13|TRBV7-9
CASSLATVPGYTF
TGTGCCAGCAGCTTAGCGACAGTACCTGGCTACACCTTC
>TRBJ1-3|-|once|18|TRBV9
CASSVNLISRVSGNTIYF
TGTGCCAGCAGCGTTAACCTAATCTCAAGGGTCTCTGGAAACACCATATATTTT
>TRBJ2-1|TRBD1|-|13|TRBV28
CASSPGTALEWIF
TGTGCCAGCAGCCCAGGGACAGCCCTAGAATGGATCTTC
>TRBJ2-2|-|-|14|TRBV6-4
CASTQGANTGELFF
TGTGCCAGCACTCAGGGCGCGAACACCGGGGAGCTGTTTTTT